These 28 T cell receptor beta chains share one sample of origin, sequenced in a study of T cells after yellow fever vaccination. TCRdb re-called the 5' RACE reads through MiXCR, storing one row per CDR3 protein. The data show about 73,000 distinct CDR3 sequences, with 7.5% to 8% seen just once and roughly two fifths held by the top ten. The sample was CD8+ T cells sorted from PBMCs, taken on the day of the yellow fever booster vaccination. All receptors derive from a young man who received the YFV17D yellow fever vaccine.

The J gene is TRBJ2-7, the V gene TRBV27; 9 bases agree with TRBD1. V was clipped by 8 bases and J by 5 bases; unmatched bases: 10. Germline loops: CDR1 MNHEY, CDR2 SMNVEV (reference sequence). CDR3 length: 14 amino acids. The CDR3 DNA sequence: TGTGCCAGCTCCACAGGGGGCGTTTTCAACGAGCAGTACTTC. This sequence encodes CASSTGGVFNEQYF.

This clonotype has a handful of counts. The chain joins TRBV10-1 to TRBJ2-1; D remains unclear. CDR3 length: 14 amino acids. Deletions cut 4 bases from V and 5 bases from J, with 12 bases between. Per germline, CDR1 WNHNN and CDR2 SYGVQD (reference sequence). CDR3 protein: CASSAVGSNNEQFF. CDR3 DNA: TGCGCCAGCAGTGCAGTTGGCTCGAACAATGAGCAGTTCTTC.

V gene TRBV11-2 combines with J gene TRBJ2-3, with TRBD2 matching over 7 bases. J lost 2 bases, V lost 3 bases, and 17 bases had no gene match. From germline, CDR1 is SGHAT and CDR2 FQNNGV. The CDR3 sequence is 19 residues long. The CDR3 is CASSLFTPPGGSPTDTQYF. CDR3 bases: TGTGCCAGCAGCTTGTTCACCCCCCCAGGCGGGAGCCCCACAGATACGCAGTATTTT.

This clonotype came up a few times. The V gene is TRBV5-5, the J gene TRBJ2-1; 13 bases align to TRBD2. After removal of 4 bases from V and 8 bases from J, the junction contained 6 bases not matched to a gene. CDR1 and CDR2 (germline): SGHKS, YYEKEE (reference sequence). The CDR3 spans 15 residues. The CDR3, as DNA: TGTGCCAGCAGCAAGACTAGCGGGAGGCGGGATGAGCAGTTCTTC. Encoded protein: CASSKTSGRRDEQFF.

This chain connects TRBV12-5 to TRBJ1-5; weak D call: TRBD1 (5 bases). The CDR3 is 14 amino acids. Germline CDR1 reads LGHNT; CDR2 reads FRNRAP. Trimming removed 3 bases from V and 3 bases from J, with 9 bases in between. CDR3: CASGFSGTNQPQHF. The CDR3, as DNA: TGTGCTAGTGGTTTTTCCGGGACCAATCAGCCCCAGCATTTT.

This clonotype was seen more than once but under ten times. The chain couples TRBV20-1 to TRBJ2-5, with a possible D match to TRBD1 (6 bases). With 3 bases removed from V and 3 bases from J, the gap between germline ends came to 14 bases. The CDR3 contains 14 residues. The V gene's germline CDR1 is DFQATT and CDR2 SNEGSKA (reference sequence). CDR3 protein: CSARAGDTKETQYF. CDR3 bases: TGCAGTGCTAGGGCTGGGGACACCAAAGAGACCCAGTACTTC.

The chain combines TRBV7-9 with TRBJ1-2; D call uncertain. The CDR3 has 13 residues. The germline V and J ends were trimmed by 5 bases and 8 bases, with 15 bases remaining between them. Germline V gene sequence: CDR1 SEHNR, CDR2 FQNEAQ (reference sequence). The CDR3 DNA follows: TGTGCCAGCAGCCCTTGGGAGGCGGGAGGCTACACCTTC. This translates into CASSPWEAGGYTF.

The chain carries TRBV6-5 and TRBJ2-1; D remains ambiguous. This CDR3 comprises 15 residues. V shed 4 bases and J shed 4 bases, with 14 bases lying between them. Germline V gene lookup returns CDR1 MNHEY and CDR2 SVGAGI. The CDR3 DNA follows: TGTGCCAGCAGTTCGGGTCCCTTGGGGTACAATGAGCAGTTCTTC. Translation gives CASSSGPLGYNEQFF.

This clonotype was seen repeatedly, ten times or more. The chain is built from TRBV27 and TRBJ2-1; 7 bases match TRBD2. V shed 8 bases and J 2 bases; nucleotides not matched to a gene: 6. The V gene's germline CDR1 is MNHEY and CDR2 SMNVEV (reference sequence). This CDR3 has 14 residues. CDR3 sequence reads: CASGGDGTYNEQFF. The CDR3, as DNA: TGTGCCAGCGGGGGGGACGGAACCTACAATGAGCAGTTCTTC.

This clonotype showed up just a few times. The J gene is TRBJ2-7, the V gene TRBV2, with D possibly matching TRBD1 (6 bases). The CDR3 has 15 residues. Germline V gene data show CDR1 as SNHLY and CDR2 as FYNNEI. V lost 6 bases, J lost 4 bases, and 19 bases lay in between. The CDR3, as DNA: TGTGCCAGCAGCGAGGGGGTCCCAGCCCCATACGAGCAGTACTTC. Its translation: CASSEGVPAPYEQYF.

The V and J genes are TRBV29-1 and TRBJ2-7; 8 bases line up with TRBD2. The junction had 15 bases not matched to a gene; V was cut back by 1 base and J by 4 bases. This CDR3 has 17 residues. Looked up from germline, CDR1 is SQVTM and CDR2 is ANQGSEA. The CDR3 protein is CSVEVRVLSGSGYEQYF. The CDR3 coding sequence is TGCAGCGTTGAAGTCCGAGTGTTAAGCGGGAGTGGATACGAGCAGTACTTC.

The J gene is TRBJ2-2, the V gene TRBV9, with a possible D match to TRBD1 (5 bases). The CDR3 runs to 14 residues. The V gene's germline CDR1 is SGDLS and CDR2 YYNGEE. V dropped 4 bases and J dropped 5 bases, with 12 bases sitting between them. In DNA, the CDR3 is TGTGCCAGCAGCTCTCGACAGCAGACCGGGGAGCTGTTTTTT. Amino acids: CASSSRQQTGELFF.

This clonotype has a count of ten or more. The DNA of the CDR3 is TGTGCCAGCGGCAGTCCCACCGGGGAGCTGTTTTTT. This gives the protein CASGSPTGELFF. This chain links TRBV7-9 with TRBJ2-2, with no clear D. CDR3 length: 12 amino acids. Germline V gene sequence: CDR1 SEHNR, CDR2 FQNEAQ (reference sequence). The ends were cut back, 8 bases at V and 4 bases at J, with 8 bases in the middle.

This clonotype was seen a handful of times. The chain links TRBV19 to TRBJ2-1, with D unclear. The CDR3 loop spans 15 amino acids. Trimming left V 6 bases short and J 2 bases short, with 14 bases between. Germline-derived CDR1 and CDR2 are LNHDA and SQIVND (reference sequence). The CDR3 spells CASSTLTWTYNEQFF. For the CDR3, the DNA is TGTGCCAGTAGCACCCTCACCTGGACCTACAATGAGCAGTTCTTC.

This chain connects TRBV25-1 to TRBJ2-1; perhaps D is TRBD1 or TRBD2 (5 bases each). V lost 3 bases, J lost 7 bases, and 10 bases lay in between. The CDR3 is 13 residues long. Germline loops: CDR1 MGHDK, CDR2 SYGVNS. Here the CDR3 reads CASSDGWGNEQFF. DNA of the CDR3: TGTGCCAGCAGTGATGGCTGGGGGAATGAGCAGTTCTTC.

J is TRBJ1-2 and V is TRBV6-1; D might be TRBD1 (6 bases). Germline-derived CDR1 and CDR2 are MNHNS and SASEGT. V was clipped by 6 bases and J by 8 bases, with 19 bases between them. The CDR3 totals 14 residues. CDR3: CASSLTGGSEGYTF. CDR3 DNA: TGTGCCAGCAGCTTGACAGGAGGTAGTGAAGGCTACACCTTC.

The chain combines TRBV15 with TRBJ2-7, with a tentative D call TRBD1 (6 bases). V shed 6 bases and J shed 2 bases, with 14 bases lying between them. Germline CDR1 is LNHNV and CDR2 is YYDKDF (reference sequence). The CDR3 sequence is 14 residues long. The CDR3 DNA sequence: TGTGCCACCAGTAGAAGGGGGAATACCTACGAGCAGTACTTC. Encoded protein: CATSRRGNTYEQYF.

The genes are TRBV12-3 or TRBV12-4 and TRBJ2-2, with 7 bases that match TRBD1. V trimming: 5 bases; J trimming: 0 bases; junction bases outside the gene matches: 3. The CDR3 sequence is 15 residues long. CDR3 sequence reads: CASSDDRANTGELFF. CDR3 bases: TGTGCCAGCAGTGACGACAGGGCGAACACCGGGGAGCTGTTTTTT.

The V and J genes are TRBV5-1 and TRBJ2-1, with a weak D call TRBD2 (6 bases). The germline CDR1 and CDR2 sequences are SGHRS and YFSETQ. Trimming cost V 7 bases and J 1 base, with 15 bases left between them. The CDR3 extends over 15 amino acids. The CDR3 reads CASSALRDSYNEQFF. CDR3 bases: TGCGCCAGCTCCGCTCTGCGGGATTCCTACAATGAGCAGTTCTTC. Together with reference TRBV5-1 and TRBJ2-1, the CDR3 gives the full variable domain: KAGVTQTPRYLIKTRGQQVTLSCSPISGHRSVSWYQQTPGQGLQFLFEYFSETQRNKGNFPGRFSGRQFSNSRSEMNVSTLELGDSALYLCASSALRDSYNEQFFGPGTRLTVL.

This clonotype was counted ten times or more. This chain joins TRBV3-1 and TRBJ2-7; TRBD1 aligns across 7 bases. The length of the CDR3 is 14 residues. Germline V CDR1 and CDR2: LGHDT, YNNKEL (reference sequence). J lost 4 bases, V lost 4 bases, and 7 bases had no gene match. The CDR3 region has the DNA TGTGCCAGCAGCCCCCGGGACAGTGGTTACGAGCAGTACTTC. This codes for CASSPRDSGYEQYF.

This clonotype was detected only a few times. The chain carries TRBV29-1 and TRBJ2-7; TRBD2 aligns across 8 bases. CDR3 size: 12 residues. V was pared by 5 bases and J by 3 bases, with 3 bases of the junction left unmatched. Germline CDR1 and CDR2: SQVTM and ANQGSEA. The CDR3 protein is CSVYGGDYEQYF. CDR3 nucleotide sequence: TGCAGCGTTTACGGGGGGGACTACGAGCAGTACTTC.

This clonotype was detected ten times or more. The CDR3 DNA reads TGCGCCGGAGAAAATGAGCAGTTCTTC. It yields the protein CAGENEQFF. The chain carries TRBV5-1 and TRBJ2-1, with unresolved D. This CDR3 is 9 amino acids long. The germline V and J ends were trimmed by 10 bases and 7 bases, with 6 bases remaining between them. Germline loops: CDR1 SGHRS, CDR2 YFSETQ.

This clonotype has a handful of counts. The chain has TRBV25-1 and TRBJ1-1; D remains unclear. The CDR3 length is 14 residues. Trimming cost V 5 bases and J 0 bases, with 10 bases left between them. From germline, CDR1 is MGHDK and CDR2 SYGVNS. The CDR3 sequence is CASSTPGLNTEAFF. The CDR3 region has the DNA TGTGCCAGCAGTACCCCTGGACTGAACACTGAAGCTTTCTTT.

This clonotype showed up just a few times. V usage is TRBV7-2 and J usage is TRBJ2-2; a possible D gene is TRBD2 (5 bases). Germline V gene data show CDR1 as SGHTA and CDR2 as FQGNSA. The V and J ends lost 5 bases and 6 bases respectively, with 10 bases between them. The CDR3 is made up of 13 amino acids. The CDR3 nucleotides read TGTGCCAGCAGCATTACGCGGGCCGGGGAGCTGTTTTTT. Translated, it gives CASSITRAGELFF.

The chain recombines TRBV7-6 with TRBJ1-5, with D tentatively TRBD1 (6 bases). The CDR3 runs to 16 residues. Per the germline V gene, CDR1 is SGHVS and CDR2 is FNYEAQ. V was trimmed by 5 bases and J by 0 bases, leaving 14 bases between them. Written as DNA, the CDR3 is TGTGCCAGCAGCGAAGGGGGGGGGTATAGCAATCAGCCCCAGCATTTT. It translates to CASSEGGGYSNQPQHF. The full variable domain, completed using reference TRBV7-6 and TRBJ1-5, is GAGVSQSPRYKVTKRGQDVALRCDPISGHVSLYWYRQALGQGPEFLTYFNYEAQQDKSGLPNDRFSAERPEGSISTLTIQRTEQRDSAMYRCASSEGGGYSNQPQHFGDGTRLSIL.

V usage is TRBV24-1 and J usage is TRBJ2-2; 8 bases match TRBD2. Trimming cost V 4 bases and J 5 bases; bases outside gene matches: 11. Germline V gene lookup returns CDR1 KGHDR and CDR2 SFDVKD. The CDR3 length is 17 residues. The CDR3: CATSDPLSGRGTGELFF. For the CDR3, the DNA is TGTGCCACCAGTGACCCTCTAAGCGGGAGAGGGACCGGGGAGCTGTTTTTT.

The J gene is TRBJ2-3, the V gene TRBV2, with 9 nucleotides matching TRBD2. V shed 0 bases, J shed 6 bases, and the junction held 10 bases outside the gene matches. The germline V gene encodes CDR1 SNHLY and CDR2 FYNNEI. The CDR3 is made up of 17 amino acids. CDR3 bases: TGTGCCAGCAGTGAAGCGCTGGATAGCGGGAGTCACGATACGCAGTATTTT. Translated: CASSEALDSGSHDTQYF.

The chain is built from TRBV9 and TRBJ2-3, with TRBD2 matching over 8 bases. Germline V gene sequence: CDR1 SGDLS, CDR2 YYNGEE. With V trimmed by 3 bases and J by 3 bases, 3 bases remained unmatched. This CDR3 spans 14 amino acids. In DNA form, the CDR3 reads TGTGCCAGCAGCGCCAGCGGGAGAACAGATACGCAGTATTTT. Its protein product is CASSASGRTDTQYF.